One TCR beta chain is described in this entry. Its antigen is unidentified. The data were taken from a study of cytotoxic CD8 clonotypes in ibrutinib-treated CLL. For the study at large: Partial responses numbered approximately 24 and complete responses 2; after a median about 62 months, around 14 stayed remitted and around 12 progressed.

Overall study findings and caveats: Collection times varied between progressing and sustained-remission patients. Pretreatment clonality was elevated relative to age-matched healthy donors and paralleled circulating CD8+ T-cell counts.

The germline V gene has CDR1 LGHNA and CDR2 YNFKEQ. The CDR3 runs to 15 residues. Trimming removed 2 bases at V and 0 bases at J, with 11 bases between. The protocol was immunoSEQ multiplex PCR, while the TCRdb copy is restricted to in-frame clones and leaves out a portion. The sample yields almost 85,000 clones, around 84% seen once. The chain employs TRBV4-2 and TRBJ2-7, with a possible D match to TRBD2 (6 bases). The sequence was obtained from a human donor with chronic lymphocytic leukemia. The sample in question was PBMCs, obtained before ibrutinib treatment. Here the CDR3 DNA reads TGTGCCAGCAGCCAACCTGGGAGGAGCTCCTACGAGCAGTACTTC. This translates into CASSQPGRSSYEQYF.